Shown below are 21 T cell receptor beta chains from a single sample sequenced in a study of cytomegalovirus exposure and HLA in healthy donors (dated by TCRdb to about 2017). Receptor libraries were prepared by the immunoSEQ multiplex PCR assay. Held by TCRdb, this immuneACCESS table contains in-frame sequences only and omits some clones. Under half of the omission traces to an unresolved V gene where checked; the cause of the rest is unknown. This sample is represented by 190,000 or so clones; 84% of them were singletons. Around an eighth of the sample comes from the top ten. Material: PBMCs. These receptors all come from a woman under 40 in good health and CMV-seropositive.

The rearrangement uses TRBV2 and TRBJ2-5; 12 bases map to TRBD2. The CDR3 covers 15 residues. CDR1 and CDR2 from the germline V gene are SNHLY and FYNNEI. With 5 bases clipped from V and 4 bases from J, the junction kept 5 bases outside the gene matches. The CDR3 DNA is TGTGCCAGCAGTTTTAAACTAGCGGGAGGAGAGACCCAGTACTTC. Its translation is CASSFKLAGGETQYF.

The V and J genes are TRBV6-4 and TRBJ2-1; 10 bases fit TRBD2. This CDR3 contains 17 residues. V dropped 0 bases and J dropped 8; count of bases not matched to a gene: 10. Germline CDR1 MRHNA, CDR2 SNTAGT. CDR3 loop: CASSDSAISGRLDEQFF. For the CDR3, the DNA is TGTGCCAGCAGTGACTCCGCAATTAGCGGGAGGTTGGATGAGCAGTTCTTC.

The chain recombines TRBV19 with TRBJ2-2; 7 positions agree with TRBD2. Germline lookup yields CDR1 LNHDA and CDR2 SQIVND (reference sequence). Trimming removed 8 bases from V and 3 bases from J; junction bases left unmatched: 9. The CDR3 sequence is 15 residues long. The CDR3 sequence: CASGAGGGDTGELFF. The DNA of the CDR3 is TGTGCCAGTGGTGCCGGGGGAGGGGACACCGGGGAGCTGTTTTTT. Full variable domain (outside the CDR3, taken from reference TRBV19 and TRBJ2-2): DGGITQSPKYLFRKEGQNVTLSCEQNLNHDAMYWYRQDPGQGLRLIYYSQIVNDFQKGDIAEGYSVSREKKESFPLTVTSAQKNPTAFYLCASGAGGGDTGELFFGEGSRLTVL.

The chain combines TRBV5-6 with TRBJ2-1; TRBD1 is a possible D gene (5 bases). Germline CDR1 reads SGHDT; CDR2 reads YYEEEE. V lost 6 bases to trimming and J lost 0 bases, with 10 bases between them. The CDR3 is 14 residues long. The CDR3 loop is CASTRRGSYNEQFF. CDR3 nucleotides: TGTGCCAGCACCCGTAGGGGCTCCTACAATGAGCAGTTCTTC.

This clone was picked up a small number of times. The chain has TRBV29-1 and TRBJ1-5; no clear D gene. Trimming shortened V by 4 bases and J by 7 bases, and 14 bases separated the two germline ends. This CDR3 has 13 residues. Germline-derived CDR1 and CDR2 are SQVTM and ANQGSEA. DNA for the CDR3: TGCAGCGTTGGGTCCGGGATCGGGCAGCCCCAGCATTTT. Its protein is CSVGSGIGQPQHF.

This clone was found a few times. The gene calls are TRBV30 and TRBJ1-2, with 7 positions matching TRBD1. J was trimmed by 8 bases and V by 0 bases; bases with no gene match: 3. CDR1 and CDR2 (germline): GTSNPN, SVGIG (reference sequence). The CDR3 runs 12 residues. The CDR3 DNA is TGTGCCTGGAGTGTACAGGGGCGAGGCTACACCTTC. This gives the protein CAWSVQGRGYTF.

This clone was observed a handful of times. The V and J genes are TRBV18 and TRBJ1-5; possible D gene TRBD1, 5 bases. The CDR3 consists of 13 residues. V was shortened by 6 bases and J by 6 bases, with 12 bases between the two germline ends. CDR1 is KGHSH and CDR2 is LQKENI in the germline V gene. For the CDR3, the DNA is TGTGCCAGCTCCCAGGGTATGGGTCAGCCCCAGCATTTT. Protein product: CASSQGMGQPQHF.

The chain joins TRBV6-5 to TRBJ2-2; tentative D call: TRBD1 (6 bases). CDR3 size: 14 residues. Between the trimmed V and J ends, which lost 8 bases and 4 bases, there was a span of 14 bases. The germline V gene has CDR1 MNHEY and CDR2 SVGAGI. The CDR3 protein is CASGTSRGTGELFF. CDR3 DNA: TGTGCCAGCGGGACATCTCGCGGCACCGGGGAGCTGTTTTTT.

The CDR3 sequence: CSVHMGSSEAFF. The CDR3 DNA follows: TGCAGCGTTCACATGGGCAGCTCTGAAGCTTTCTTT. The chain has TRBV29-1 and TRBJ1-1, with no clear D. The V end lost 5 bases, the J end lost 6 bases, and 13 bases lay between the germline ends. The germline gives CDR1 SQVTM, CDR2 ANQGSEA. The CDR3 covers 12 residues.

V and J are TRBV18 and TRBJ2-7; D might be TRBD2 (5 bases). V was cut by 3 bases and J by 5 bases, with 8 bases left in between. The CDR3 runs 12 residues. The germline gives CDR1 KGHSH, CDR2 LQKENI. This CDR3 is CASSPSGNEQYF. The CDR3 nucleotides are TGTGCCAGCTCACCCTCCGGGAACGAGCAGTACTTC.

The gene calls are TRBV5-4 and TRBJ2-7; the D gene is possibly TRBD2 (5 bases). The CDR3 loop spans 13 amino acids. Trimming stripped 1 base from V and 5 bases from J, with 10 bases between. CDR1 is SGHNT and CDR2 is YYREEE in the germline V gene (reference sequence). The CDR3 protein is CASSLNAGHEQYF. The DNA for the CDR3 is TGTGCCAGCAGCTTGAACGCGGGCCACGAGCAGTACTTC.

The CDR3 coding sequence is TGTGCCAGCTCACCAGTTATAGATACGCAGTATTTT. This gives the protein CASSPVIDTQYF. The chain couples TRBV18 to TRBJ2-3; D ambiguous. The CDR3 runs to 12 residues. V was pared by 2 bases and J by 5 bases, with 5 bases between. Germline V gives CDR1 KGHSH, CDR2 LQKENI.

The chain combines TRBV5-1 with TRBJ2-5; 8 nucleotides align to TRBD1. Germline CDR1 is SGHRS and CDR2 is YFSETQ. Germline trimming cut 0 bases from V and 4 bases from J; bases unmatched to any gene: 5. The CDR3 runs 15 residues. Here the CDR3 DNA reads TGCGCCAGCAGCTTGGGACAGGGGTTGCGAGAGACCCAGTACTTC. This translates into CASSLGQGLRETQYF.

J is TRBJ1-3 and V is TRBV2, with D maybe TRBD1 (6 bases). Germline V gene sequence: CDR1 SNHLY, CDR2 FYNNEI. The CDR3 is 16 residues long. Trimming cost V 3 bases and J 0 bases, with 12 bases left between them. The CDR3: CASSDPMTGSGNTIYF. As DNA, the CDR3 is TGTGCCAGCAGTGACCCGATGACAGGCTCTGGAAACACCATATATTTT.

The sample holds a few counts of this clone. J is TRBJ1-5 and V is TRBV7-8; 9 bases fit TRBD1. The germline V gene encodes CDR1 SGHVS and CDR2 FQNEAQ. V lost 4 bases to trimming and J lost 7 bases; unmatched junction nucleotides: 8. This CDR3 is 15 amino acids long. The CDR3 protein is CASSSITGGGQPQHF. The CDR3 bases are TGTGCCAGCAGCTCGATAACAGGGGGCGGACAGCCCCAGCATTTT.

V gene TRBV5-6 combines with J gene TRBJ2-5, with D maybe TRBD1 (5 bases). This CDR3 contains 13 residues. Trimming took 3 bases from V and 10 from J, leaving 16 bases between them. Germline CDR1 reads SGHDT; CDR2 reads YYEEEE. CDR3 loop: CASSSTAQRGQYF. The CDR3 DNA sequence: TGTGCCAGCAGCTCGACAGCCCAAAGGGGCCAGTACTTC.

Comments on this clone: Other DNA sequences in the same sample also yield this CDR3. The CDR3 bases are TGCGCCAGCAGCTTGGGCCAGGGTGGCAATCAGCCCCAGCATTTT. The encoded protein is CASSLGQGGNQPQHF. V gene TRBV5-1 combines with J gene TRBJ1-5; a weak D match, TRBD1 (5 bases). With 0 bases removed from V and 2 bases from J, the gap between germline ends came to 9 bases. The CDR3 is 15 amino acids. Germline V gives CDR1 SGHRS, CDR2 YFSETQ.

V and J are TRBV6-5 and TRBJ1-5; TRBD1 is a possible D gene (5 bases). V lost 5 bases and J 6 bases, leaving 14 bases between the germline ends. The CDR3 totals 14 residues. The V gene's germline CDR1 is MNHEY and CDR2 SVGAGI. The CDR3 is CASSRGIDSQPQHF. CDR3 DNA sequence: TGTGCCAGCAGTAGGGGTATCGACAGTCAGCCCCAGCATTTT.

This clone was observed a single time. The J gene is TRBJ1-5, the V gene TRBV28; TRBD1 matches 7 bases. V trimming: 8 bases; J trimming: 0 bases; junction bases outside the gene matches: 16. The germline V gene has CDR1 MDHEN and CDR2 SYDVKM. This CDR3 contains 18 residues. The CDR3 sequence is CASSLEGATNLSNQPQHF. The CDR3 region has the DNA TGTGCCAGCTCGCTGGAGGGGGCTACGAACCTTAGCAATCAGCCCCAGCATTTT.

In DNA form, the CDR3 reads TGTGCCAGCAGAGGACTAAACACCGGGGAGCTGTTTTTT. Protein: CASRGLNTGELFF. The chain links TRBV6-6 to TRBJ2-2; tentative D call: TRBD2 (6 bases). Per germline, CDR1 MNHNY and CDR2 SVGAGI (reference sequence). With 6 bases removed from V and 2 bases from J, the gap between germline ends came to 7 bases. The CDR3 runs 13 residues.

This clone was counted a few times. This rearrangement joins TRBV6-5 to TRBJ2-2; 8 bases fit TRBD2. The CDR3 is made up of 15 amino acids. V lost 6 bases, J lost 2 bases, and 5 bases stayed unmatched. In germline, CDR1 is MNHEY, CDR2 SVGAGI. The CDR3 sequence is CASRISGSNTGELFF. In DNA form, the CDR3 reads TGTGCCAGCAGGATAAGCGGGAGCAACACCGGGGAGCTGTTTTTT.